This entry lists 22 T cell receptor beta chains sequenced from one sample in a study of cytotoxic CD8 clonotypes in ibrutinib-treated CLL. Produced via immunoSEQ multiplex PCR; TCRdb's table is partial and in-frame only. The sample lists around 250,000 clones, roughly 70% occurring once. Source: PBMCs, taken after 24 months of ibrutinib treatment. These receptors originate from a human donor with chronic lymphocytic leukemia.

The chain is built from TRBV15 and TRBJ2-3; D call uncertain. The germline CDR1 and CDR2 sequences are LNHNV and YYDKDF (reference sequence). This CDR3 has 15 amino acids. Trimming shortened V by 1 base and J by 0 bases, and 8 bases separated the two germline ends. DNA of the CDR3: TGTGCCACCAGCAGAGTTATGGGTAGCACAGATACGCAGTATTTT. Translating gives CATSRVMGSTDTQYF. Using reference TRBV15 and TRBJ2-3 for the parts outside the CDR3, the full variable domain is DAMVIQNPRYQVTQFGKPVTLSCSQTLNHNVMYWYQQKSSQAPKLLFHYYDKDFNNEADTPDNFQSRRPNTSFCFLDIRSPGLGDTAMYLCATSRVMGSTDTQYFGPGTRLTVL.

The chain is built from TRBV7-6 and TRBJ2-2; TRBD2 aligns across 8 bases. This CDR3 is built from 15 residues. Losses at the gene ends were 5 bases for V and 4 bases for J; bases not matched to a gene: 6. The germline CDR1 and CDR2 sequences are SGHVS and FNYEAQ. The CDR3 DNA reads TGTGCCAGCAGCCCGACTAGCGCGGGCACCGGGGAGCTGTTTTTT. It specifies CASSPTSAGTGELFF.

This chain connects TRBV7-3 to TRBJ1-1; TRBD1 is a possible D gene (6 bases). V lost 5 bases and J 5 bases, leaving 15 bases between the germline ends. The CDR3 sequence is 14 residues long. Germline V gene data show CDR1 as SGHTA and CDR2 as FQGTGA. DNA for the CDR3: TGTGCCAGCAGCGGGGAGGGGGTAAGGACTGAAGCTTTCTTT. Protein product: CASSGEGVRTEAFF.

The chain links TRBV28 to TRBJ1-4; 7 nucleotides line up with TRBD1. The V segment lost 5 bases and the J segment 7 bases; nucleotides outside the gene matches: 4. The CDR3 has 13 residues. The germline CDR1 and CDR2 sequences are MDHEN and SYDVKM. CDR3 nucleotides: TGTGCCAGCAGTCCGCACAGGGGTGAAAAACTGTTTTTT. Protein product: CASSPHRGEKLFF.

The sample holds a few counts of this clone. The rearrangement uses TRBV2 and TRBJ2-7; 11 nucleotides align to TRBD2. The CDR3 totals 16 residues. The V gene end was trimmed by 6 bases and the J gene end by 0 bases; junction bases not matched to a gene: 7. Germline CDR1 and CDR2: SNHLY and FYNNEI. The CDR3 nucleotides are TGTGCCAGCAGCGAGGGGGGACTAGCGGACTCCTACGAGCAGTACTTC. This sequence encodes CASSEGGLADSYEQYF.

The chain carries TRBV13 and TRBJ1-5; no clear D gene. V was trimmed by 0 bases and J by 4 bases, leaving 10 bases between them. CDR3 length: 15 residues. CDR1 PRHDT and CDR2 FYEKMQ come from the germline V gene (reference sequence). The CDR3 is CASSLGLGQNQPQHF. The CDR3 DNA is TGTGCCAGCAGCTTAGGCCTTGGTCAGAATCAGCCCCAGCATTTT.

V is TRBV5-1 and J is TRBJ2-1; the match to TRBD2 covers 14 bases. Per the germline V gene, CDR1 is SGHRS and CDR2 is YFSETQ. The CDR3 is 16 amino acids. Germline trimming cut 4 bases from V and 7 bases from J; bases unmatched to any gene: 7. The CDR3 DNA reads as TGCGCCAGCAGCGCCGGACTAGCGGGAGGTCTGAATGAGCAGTTCTTC. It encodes CASSAGLAGGLNEQFF.

CDR3 DNA sequence: TGTGCCAGCTCCCCCCCCATCGGTTACACCGGGGAGCTGTTTTTT. This codes for CASSPPIGYTGELFF. The chain employs TRBV18 and TRBJ2-2; D is unclear. Germline values: CDR1 KGHSH, CDR2 LQKENI. This CDR3 region has 15 residues. The V end lost 6 bases, the J end lost 3 bases, and 14 bases lay between the germline ends.

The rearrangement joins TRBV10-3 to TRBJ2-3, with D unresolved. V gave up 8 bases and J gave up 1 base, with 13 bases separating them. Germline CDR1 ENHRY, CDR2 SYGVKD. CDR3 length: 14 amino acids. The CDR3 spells CAILHSAGTDTQYF. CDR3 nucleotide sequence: TGTGCCATCCTGCATAGTGCCGGCACAGATACGCAGTATTTT.

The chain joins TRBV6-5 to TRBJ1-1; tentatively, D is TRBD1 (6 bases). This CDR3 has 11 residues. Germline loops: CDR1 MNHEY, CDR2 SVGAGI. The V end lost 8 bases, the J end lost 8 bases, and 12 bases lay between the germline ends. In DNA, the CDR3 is TGTGCCAGCTCCCAGGGGAGGGAAGCTTTCTTT. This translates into CASSQGREAFF.

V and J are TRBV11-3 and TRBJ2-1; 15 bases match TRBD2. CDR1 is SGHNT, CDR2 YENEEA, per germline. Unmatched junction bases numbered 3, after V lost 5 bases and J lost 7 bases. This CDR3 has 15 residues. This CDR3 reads CASSPGLAGGNEQFF. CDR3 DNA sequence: TGTGCCAGCAGCCCAGGACTAGCGGGAGGGAATGAGCAGTTCTTC.

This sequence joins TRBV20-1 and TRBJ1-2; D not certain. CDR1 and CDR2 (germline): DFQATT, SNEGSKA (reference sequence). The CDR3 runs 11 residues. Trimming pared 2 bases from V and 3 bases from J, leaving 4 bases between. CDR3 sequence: CSARFDYGYTF. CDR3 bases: TGCAGTGCTAGATTCGACTATGGCTACACCTTC.

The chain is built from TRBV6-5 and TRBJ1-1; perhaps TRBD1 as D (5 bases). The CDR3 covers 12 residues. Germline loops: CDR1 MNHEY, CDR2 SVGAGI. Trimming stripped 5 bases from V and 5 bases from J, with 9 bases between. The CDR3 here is CASSRGQTEAFF. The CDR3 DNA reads TGTGCCAGCAGTAGGGGTCAGACTGAAGCTTTCTTT.

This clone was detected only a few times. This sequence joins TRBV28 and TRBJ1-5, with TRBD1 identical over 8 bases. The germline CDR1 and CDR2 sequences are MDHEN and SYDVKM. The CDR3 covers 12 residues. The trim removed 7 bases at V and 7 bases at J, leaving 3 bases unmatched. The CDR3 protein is CASTAGGQPQHF. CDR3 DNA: TGTGCCAGCACCGCAGGGGGCCAGCCCCAGCATTTT.

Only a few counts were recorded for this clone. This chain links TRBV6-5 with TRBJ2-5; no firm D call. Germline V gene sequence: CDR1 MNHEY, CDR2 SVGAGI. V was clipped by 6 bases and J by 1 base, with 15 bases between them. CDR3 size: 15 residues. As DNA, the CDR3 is TGTGCCAGCAGATTGGACCCCAACCTCCAAGAGACCCAGTACTTC. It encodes CASRLDPNLQETQYF.

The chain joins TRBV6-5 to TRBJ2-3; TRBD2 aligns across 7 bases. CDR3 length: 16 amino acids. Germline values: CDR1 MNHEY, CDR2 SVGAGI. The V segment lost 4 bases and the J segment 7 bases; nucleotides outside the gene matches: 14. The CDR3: CASSSPQTGGRHTQYF. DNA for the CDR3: TGTGCCAGCAGTTCGCCCCAGACGGGGGGTAGACATACGCAGTATTTT.

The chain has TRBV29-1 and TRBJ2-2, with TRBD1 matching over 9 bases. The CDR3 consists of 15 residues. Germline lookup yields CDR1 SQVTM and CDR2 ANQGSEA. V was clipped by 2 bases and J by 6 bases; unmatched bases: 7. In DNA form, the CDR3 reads TGCAGCGTTGAACTGGGACAGGGTAGAGCCGGGGAGCTGTTTTTT. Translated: CSVELGQGRAGELFF.

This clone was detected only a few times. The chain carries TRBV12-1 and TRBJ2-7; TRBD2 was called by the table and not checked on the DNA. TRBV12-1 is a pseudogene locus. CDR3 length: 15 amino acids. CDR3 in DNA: TGTGCCAGCAGCTCCAGACGGAGTCGATCCTACGAGCAGTACTTC. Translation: CASSSRRSRSYEQYF.

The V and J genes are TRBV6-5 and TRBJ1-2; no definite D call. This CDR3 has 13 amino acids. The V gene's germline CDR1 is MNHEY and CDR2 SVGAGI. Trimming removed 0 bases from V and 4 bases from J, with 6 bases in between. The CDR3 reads CASSYSVGYGYTF. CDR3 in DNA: TGTGCCAGCAGTTACTCGGTAGGCTATGGCTACACCTTC.

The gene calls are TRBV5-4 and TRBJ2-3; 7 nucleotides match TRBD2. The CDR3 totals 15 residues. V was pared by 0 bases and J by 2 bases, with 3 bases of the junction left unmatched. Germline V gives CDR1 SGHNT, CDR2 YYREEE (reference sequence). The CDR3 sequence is CASSLAGGFTDTQYF. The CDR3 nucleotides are TGTGCCAGCAGCTTGGCCGGGGGGTTCACAGATACGCAGTATTTT.

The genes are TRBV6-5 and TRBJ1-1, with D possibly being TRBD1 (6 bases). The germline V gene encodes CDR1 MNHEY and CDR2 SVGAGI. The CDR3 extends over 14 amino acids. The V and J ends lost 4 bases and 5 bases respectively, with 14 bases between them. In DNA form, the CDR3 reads TGTGCCAGCAGTTTTGGGGGGCCGGGGACTGAAGCTTTCTTT. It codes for CASSFGGPGTEAFF.

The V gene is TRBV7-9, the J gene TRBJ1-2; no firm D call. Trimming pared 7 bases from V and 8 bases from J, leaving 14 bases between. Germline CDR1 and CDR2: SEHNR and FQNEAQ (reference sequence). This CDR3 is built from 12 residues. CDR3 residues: CASNPVGSGYTF. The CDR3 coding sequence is TGTGCCAGCAATCCGGTGGGGTCAGGCTACACCTTC.